A single sample gave rise to the 8 T cell receptor beta chains below, sequenced in a study of cytomegalovirus exposure and HLA in healthy donors. The PCR employed 60 Vbeta primers together with 13 Jbeta primers. Generated by immunoSEQ multiplex PCR, the TCRdb table keeps only in-frame clones and is missing some. Among around 130,000 clones listed, around 79% were seen once. The sequenced material came from PBMCs. These receptors were collected from a woman aged 40 to 50 in good health and CMV-seropositive.

This chain joins TRBV7-9 and TRBJ1-6; the D gene is possibly TRBD1 (6 bases). The CDR3 has 13 amino acids. Between the trimmed V and J ends, which lost 11 bases and 10 bases, there was a span of 18 bases. Germline loops: CDR1 SEHNR, CDR2 FQNEAQ (reference sequence). CDR3: CAAGVRGSSPLHF. The CDR3 DNA follows: TGTGCCGCCGGCGTCAGGGGATCCTCACCCCTCCACTTT.

The chain carries TRBV5-1 and TRBJ1-1; 7 bases line up with TRBD1. The germline V gene has CDR1 SGHRS and CDR2 YFSETQ. After removal of 3 bases from V and 8 bases from J, the junction contained 4 bases not matched to a gene. This CDR3 has 12 residues. In DNA form, the CDR3 reads TGCGCCAGCAGCTCGACAGGGTGGGAAGCTTTCTTT. Its protein is CASSSTGWEAFF.

This clone was seen just once. The chain recombines TRBV7-8 with TRBJ1-1, with 9 bases that match TRBD1. V shed 4 bases and J 8 bases; nucleotides not matched to a gene: 14. Germline V gene data show CDR1 as SGHVS and CDR2 as FQNEAQ. This CDR3 contains 16 residues. The CDR3 is CASSSPQDRGWWEAFF. CDR3 nucleotide sequence: TGTGCCAGCAGCTCCCCCCAGGACAGGGGATGGTGGGAAGCTTTCTTT.

This chain joins TRBV7-8 and TRBJ1-3, with a weak D call TRBD1 (6 bases). Germline values: CDR1 SGHVS, CDR2 FQNEAQ. This CDR3 is built from 15 residues. Trimming shortened V by 5 bases and J by 4 bases, and 15 bases separated the two germline ends. The CDR3 loop is CASSRSGTSGNTIYF. Written as DNA, the CDR3 is TGTGCCAGCAGCCGCTCCGGGACAAGCGGAAACACCATATATTTT.

This chain links TRBV19 with TRBJ1-1; D not certain. The CDR3 extends over 12 amino acids. V was clipped by 3 bases and J by 1 base, with 3 bases between them. The V gene's germline CDR1 is LNHDA and CDR2 SQIVND (reference sequence). The CDR3 sequence: CASSIRNTEAFF. In DNA, the CDR3 is TGTGCCAGTAGTATCCGGAACACTGAAGCTTTCTTT. Full variable domain (remainder filled in from reference TRBV19 and TRBJ1-1): DGGITQSPKYLFRKEGQNVTLSCEQNLNHDAMYWYRQDPGQGLRLIYYSQIVNDFQKGDIAEGYSVSREKKESFPLTVTSAQKNPTAFYLCASSIRNTEAFFGQGTRLTVV.

The V and J genes are TRBV9 and TRBJ2-5, with 12 bases identical to TRBD2. The DNA end is a closer match to TRBJ2-7, so the J assignment may be wrong. CDR3 length equals 15 residues. The germline gives CDR1 SGDLS, CDR2 YYNGEE. CDR3 in amino acids: CASSGGLAGTYEQYF. In DNA, the CDR3 is TGTGCCAGCAGCGGCGGACTAGCGGGGACCTACGAGCAGTACTTC.

This chain links TRBV18 with TRBJ1-1, with D possibly TRBD1 on 5 matching bases. CDR1 is KGHSH and CDR2 is LQKENI in the germline V gene. V was trimmed by 3 bases and J by 6 bases, leaving 20 bases between them. The CDR3 is 16 amino acids. CDR3 sequence (DNA): TGTGCCAGCTCACCCCCGGGGGGTGAGGGAATCGCTGAAGCTTTCTTT. It encodes CASSPPGGEGIAEAFF.

The CDR3 sequence is CASSLRGDNNEQFF. In DNA, the CDR3 is TGTGCCAGCAGCTTACGGGGAGACAACAATGAGCAGTTCTTC. The V gene is TRBV7-3, the J gene TRBJ2-1; a possible D gene is TRBD2 (5 bases). The CDR3 covers 14 residues. Germline CDR1 is SGHTA and CDR2 is FQGTGA. The germline V and J ends were trimmed by 2 bases and 5 bases, with 10 bases remaining between them.